The rows below give T cell receptor beta chains drawn from one sample of a study of neurological immune-mediated disorders. TCRdb ran MiXCR on the 5' RACE reads and lists one entry per CDR3 protein. The sample has about 66,000 distinct CDR3 sequences, about 4.9% seen once; the top ten hold approximately 7%. The material sequenced was PBMCs. The receptors shown here come from a man under 40 with multiple sclerosis. The CDR3 runs from the conserved cysteine through the conserved F or W. The order of the fields is clone size, V gene, J gene, D gene, CDR3 protein, CDR3 DNA. D genes are given only for firm matches. Size is stated for part of the rows, as once, few or many counts, or as a class when the clone is expanded.

many	TRBV12-3/TRBV12-4	TRBJ2-3	.	CASSLPGQKPDTQYF	TGTGCCAGCAGTTTACCGGGACAAAAACCAGATACGCAGTATTTT
.	TRBV20-1	TRBJ2-1	TRBD2	CSARRIAGNEQFF	TGCAGTGCCAGACGAATAGCGGGTAATGAGCAGTTCTTC
many	TRBV20-1	TRBJ2-3	.	CSAGPGHVTDTQYF	TGCAGTGCTGGGCCGGGACATGTCACAGATACGCAGTATTTT
many	TRBV5-5	TRBJ1-1	TRBD1	CASSFPGGGTEAFF	TGTGCCAGCAGCTTCCCAGGGGGCGGCACTGAAGCTTTCTTT
many	TRBV20-1	TRBJ1-2	.	CSARPTTVHGYTF	TGCAGTGCTAGACCAACGACAGTGCATGGCTACACCTTC
many	TRBV4-1	TRBJ1-6	.	CASSHRWRSYNSPLHF	TGCGCCAGCAGCCACCGGTGGAGATCGTATAATTCACCCCTCCACTTT
many	TRBV18	TRBJ2-3	TRBD1	CASSSTGGTDTQYF	TGTGCCAGCTCATCGACAGGGGGCACAGATACGCAGTATTTT
many	TRBV12-3/TRBV12-4	TRBJ1-4	TRBD1	CAASRGLGEKLFF	TGTGCCGCCTCCAGGGGGCTAGGGGAAAAACTGTTTTTT
.	TRBV27	TRBJ2-7	TRBD2	CASSLLAGGLGYEQYF	TGTGCCAGCAGTTTACTAGCGGGGGGACTGGGCTACGAGCAGTACTTC
.	TRBV27	TRBJ2-1	.	CASSPGLGEQFF	TGTGCCAGCAGTCCAGGGTTAGGTGAGCAGTTCTTC
many	TRBV6-4	TRBJ1-6	.	CASSTEPSLTLHF	TGTGCCAGCAGTACCGAGCCCTCTCTCACCCTCCACTTT
many	TRBV20-1	TRBJ2-3	.	CSASGSTDTQYF	TGCAGTGCTAGCGGGAGCACAGATACGCAGTATTTT
many	TRBV5-1	TRBJ1-1	TRBD1	CASSWSDRSEAFF	TGCGCCAGCAGCTGGTCGGACAGGAGTGAAGCTTTCTTT
.	TRBV10-1	TRBJ1-2	.	CASSGMLGYGYTF	TGCGCCAGTTCAGGGATGCTGGGCTATGGCTACACCTTC
many	TRBV7-8	TRBJ2-2	.	CASSLGPRGANTGELFF	TGTGCCAGCAGTTTAGGCCCCAGGGGGGCGAACACCGGGGAGCTGTTTTTT
many	TRBV9	TRBJ1-1	TRBD1	CASSLLLFPGQGQSTEAFF	TGTGCCAGCAGCCTCCTTCTCTTCCCGGGACAGGGTCAGAGCACTGAAGCTTTCTTT
many	TRBV6-5	TRBJ2-7	TRBD1	CASSYSGDRATISYEQYF	TGTGCCAGCAGTTACTCGGGCGACAGGGCCACAATTTCCTACGAGCAGTACTTC
many	TRBV5-5	TRBJ2-7	.	CASSLAVTLAYEQYF	TGTGCCAGCAGCTTGGCCGTGACACTGGCCTACGAGCAGTACTTC
many	TRBV7-9	TRBJ1-1	.	CASSLGPGIEAFF	TGTGCCAGCAGCTTAGGGCCGGGGATTGAAGCTTTCTTT
many	TRBV5-1	TRBJ2-3	TRBD1	CASTEAGGLTDTQYF	TGCGCCAGCACCGAGGCAGGGGGCCTCACAGATACGCAGTATTTT
many	TRBV12-3/TRBV12-4	TRBJ1-1	.	CASSSGYEAFF	TGTGCCAGCAGCTCAGGGTATGAAGCTTTCTTT
many	TRBV19	TRBJ1-2	.	CASSLLSTGSYGYTF	TGTGCCAGTAGCCTCCTTTCGACAGGTTCTTATGGCTACACCTTC
many	TRBV6-6	TRBJ1-4	.	CASRSRGEKLFF	TGTGCCAGCAGGTCGAGAGGTGAAAAACTGTTTTTT
many	TRBV2	TRBJ2-5	.	CASVPEEGQETQYF	TGTGCCAGCGTACCAGAGGAGGGGCAAGAGACCCAGTACTTC
few	TRBV5-1	TRBJ2-5	.	CASSFDVAETQYF	TGCGCCAGCAGCTTCGACGTGGCGGAGACCCAGTACTTC
many	TRBV5-1	TRBJ2-1	.	CASIGSGEQFF	TGCGCCAGCATAGGGTCCGGGGAGCAGTTCTTC
many	TRBV12-3/TRBV12-4	TRBJ2-1	.	CASSRTSPLYNEQFF	TGTGCCAGCAGTCGCACTAGCCCGCTTTACAATGAGCAGTTCTTC
.	TRBV24-1	TRBJ1-2	.	CATSDWGLYGYTF	TGTGCCACCAGTGATTGGGGCCTCTATGGCTACACCTTC